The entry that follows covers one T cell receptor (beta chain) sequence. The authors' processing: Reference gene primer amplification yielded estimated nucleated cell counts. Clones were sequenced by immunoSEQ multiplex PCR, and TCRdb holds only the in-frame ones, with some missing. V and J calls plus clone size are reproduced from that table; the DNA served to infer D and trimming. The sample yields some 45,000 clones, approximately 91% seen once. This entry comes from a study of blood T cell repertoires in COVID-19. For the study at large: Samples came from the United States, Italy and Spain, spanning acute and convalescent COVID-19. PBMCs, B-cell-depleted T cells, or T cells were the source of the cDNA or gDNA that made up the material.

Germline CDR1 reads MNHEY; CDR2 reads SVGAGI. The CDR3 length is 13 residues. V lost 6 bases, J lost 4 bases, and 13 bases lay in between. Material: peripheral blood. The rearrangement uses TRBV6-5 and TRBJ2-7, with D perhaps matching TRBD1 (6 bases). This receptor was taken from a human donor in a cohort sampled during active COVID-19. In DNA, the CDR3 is TGTGCCAGCAGCCCAGGGGCAGATTACGAGCAGTACTTC. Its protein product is CASSPGADYEQYF.